This T cell receptor (beta chain) was obtained from a study of T cells in Graves' hyperthyroidism and ophthalmopathy. Authors of the study amplified TCR beta CDR3 regions from RNA transcripts. Researchers ran a first-round RT-PCR on the TCR CDR3 using the HTBI primer set. From the multiplex PCR reads, TCRdb called clonotypes with MiXCR, one entry per CDR3 protein. The profile covers roughly 500,000 distinct CDR3 sequences, with about 45% appearing a single time and 15% to 20% taken by the ten largest. From germline, CDR1 is SNHLY and CDR2 FYNNEI. The CDR3 spans 14 residues. V trimming: 2 bases; J trimming: 7 bases; junction bases outside the gene matches: 4.

The clonotype originates from an adult woman with Graves' disease, either hyperthyroidism or ophthalmopathy (not recorded which). The chain recombines TRBV2 with TRBJ1-5, with 8 bases lining up with TRBD1. Sample: peripheral blood or thyroid tissue (not recorded which). The CDR3 sequence: CASSERTGKQPQHF. The CDR3 region has the DNA TGTGCCAGCAGTGAAAGGACAGGGAAGCAGCCCCAGCATTTT.